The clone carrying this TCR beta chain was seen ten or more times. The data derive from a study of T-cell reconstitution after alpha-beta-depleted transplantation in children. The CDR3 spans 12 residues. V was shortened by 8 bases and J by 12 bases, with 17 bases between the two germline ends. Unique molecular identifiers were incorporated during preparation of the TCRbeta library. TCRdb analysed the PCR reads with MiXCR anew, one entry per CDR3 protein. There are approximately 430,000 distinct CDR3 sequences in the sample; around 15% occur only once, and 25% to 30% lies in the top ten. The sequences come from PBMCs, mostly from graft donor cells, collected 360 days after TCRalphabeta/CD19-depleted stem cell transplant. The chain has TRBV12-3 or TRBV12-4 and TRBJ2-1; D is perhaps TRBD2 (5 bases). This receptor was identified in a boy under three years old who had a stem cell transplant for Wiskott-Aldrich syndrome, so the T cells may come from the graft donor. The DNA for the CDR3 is TGTGCCAGCCCCAATGAGGGAACCCGGCAGTTCTTC. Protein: CASPNEGTRQFF.